One sample yielded the 31 T cell receptor beta chains listed below, sequenced in a study of blood T cell repertoires in COVID-19. Here immunoSEQ multiplex PCR was the method, and the copy in TCRdb shows in-frame clones only, minus some. The data show 95,000 to 150,000 clones, 85% to 90% seen once. Specimen: peripheral blood. Receptors were obtained from a human donor in a cohort sampled during active COVID-19.

The rearrangement joins TRBV6-6 to TRBJ2-1, with 10 positions matching TRBD1. CDR3 length equals 14 residues. V shed 5 bases, J shed 10 bases, and the junction held 8 bases outside the gene matches. Germline loops: CDR1 MNHNY, CDR2 SVGAGI (reference sequence). CDR3 nucleotides: TGTGCCAGCAGTAATTACGGACAGGGGGGAGAGCAGTTCTTC. This translates into CASSNYGQGGEQFF.

CDR3 amino acids: CASSQATGSGNTIYF. CDR3 nucleotides: TGTGCCAGCAGCCAAGCGACAGGTTCTGGAAACACCATATATTTT. The genes are TRBV3-1 (or the pseudogene TRBV3-2) and TRBJ1-3, with a tentative D call TRBD1 (6 bases). CDR1 is LGHDT and CDR2 is YNNKEL in the germline V gene (reference sequence). V shed 1 base and J shed 1 base, with 8 bases lying between them. There are 15 residues in the CDR3.

The chain has TRBV2 and TRBJ2-3; D gene ambiguous. CDR3 size: 14 residues. The V gene lost 4 bases and the J gene lost 1 base, with 9 bases spanning the gap. The V gene's germline CDR1 is SNHLY and CDR2 FYNNEI. In nucleotides, the CDR3 is TGTGCCAGCAGTGGACTTGACCGCACAGATACGCAGTATTTT. It encodes CASSGLDRTDTQYF.

The V and J genes are TRBV4-1 and TRBJ2-7; TRBD2 aligns across 14 bases. Losses at the gene ends were 1 base for V and 1 base for J; bases not matched to a gene: 0. In germline, CDR1 is MGHRA, CDR2 YSYEKL. The CDR3 has 16 residues. CDR3 in DNA: TGCGCCAGCAGCCAAGGGACTAGCGGGGGGTCCTACGAGCAGTACTTC. Amino acids: CASSQGTSGGSYEQYF.

This clone appeared a few times. The J gene is TRBJ2-1, the V gene TRBV10-3; TRBD2 aligns across 12 bases. This CDR3 region has 16 residues. Germline assignment: CDR1 ENHRY and CDR2 SYGVKD. Losses at the gene ends were 2 bases for V and 7 bases for J; bases not matched to a gene: 6. In DNA form, the CDR3 reads TGTGCCATCAGTGAGACGACTAGCGGGAGACTAAATGAGCAGTTCTTC. Protein sequence: CAISETTSGRLNEQFF.

As concerns this clone: Other DNA sequences in this sample translate to the same CDR3. The V call is TRBV28, the J call TRBJ2-7, with 8 bases matching TRBD1. Germline trimming cut 2 bases from V and 3 bases from J; bases unmatched to any gene: 0. Germline loops: CDR1 MDHEN, CDR2 SYDVKM. The CDR3 has 13 residues. DNA of the CDR3: TGTGCCAGCAGTTTAGGACAGGGCTACGAGCAGTACTTC. Protein: CASSLGQGYEQYF.

This clone has more than one count but fewer than ten. J is TRBJ2-2 and V is TRBV19; 7 bases are shared with TRBD2. Germline CDR1 and CDR2: LNHDA and SQIVND (reference sequence). With V trimmed by 3 bases and J by 0 bases, 1 base remained unmatched. CDR3 length: 15 amino acids. CDR3 protein: CASSMSGTNTGELFF. The CDR3 DNA reads as TGTGCCAGTAGTATGAGCGGGACGAACACCGGGGAGCTGTTTTTT.

V gene TRBV30 combines with J gene TRBJ1-6, with D unclear. The CDR3 is 13 amino acids. Trimming cost V 1 base and J 4 bases, with 5 bases left between them. The germline CDR1 and CDR2 sequences are GTSNPN and SVGIG (reference sequence). The DNA for the CDR3 is TGTGCCTGGAGTGGCGGGTATAATTCACCCCTCCACTTT. Protein product: CAWSGGYNSPLHF.

V gene TRBV5-1 combines with J gene TRBJ1-3; no clear D gene. The CDR3 is 15 amino acids. Trimming stripped 0 bases from V and 0 bases from J, with 7 bases between. The germline CDR1 and CDR2 sequences are SGHRS and YFSETQ. The CDR3 sequence is CASSLGSSSGNTIYF. The CDR3 bases are TGCGCCAGCAGCTTGGGGTCCAGCTCTGGAAACACCATATATTTT.

This sequence joins TRBV4-2 and TRBJ2-7, with 7 bases that match TRBD2. With V trimmed by 0 bases and J by 4 bases, 12 bases remained unmatched. CDR1 is LGHNA and CDR2 is YNFKEQ in the germline V gene. The CDR3 is 17 amino acids. As DNA, the CDR3 is TGTGCCAGCAGCCAAGATGGGTCTGGGCGGGGGAAGTACGAGCAGTACTTC. Amino acids: CASSQDGSGRGKYEQYF.

Note on this clone: One junction end disagrees with the germline gene, perhaps due to a read error. The rearrangement links TRBV7-7 to TRBJ2-2; 10 bases match TRBD2. The CDR3 contains 16 residues. Germline CDR1 SSHAT, CDR2 FNYEAQ (reference sequence). The chain's CDR3 is CASSATGTSVIGELFF. The CDR3 region has the DNA TGTGCTAGCAGCGCCACCGGGACTAGCGTTATCGGGGAGCTGTTTTTT.

The J gene is TRBJ2-3, the V gene TRBV7-9; the D gene is possibly TRBD2 (5 bases). The CDR3 totals 17 residues. Germline loops: CDR1 SEHNR, CDR2 FQNEAQ (reference sequence). With 0 bases removed from V and 6 bases from J, the gap between germline ends came to 19 bases. CDR3 sequence: CASSLAVSSVRGDTQYF. In DNA, the CDR3 is TGTGCCAGCAGCTTAGCGGTTTCGAGCGTCAGAGGGGATACGCAGTATTTT. Using reference TRBV7-9 and TRBJ2-3 for the parts outside the CDR3, the full variable domain is DTGVSQNPRHKITKRGQNVTFRCDPISEHNRLYWYRQTLGQGPEFLTYFQNEAQLEKSRLLSDRFSAERPKGSFSTLEIQRTEQGDSAMYLCASSLAVSSVRGDTQYFGPGTRLTVL.

J is TRBJ2-5 and V is TRBV5-1; D not certain. Germline values: CDR1 SGHRS, CDR2 YFSETQ. Trimming left V 3 bases short and J 5 bases short, with 11 bases between. The CDR3 is 13 amino acids. CDR3 sequence reads: CASSYGSEETQYF. CDR3 bases: TGCGCCAGCAGCTATGGCTCGGAGGAGACCCAGTACTTC.

The genes are TRBV6-4 and TRBJ2-2, with D perhaps matching TRBD2 (5 bases). This CDR3 spans 14 amino acids. Germline values: CDR1 MRHNA, CDR2 SNTAGT. Trimming stripped 0 bases from V and 6 bases from J, with 8 bases between. CDR3 sequence reads: CASSDSEEAGELFF. The CDR3 coding sequence is TGTGCCAGCAGTGACTCCGAGGAGGCCGGGGAGCTGTTTTTT.

This rearrangement joins TRBV7-6 to TRBJ2-1, with 7 bases that match TRBD2. Germline trimming cut 5 bases from V and 8 bases from J; bases unmatched to any gene: 12. The CDR3 sequence is 15 residues long. Germline CDR1 reads SGHVS; CDR2 reads FNYEAQ. In DNA, the CDR3 is TGTGCCAGCAGCGCGCGGGAGAGCGAGGGCGATGAGCAGTTCTTC. Protein sequence: CASSARESEGDEQFF.

CDR3 coding DNA: TGTGCCAGTAGTCCAAGGCCCCGGGGGGGGATCCAAGAATCACCCCTCCACTTT. The encoded protein is CASSPRPRGGIQESPLHF. The chain couples TRBV19 to TRBJ1-6; weak D call: TRBD1 (5 bases). Per germline, CDR1 LNHDA and CDR2 SQIVND (reference sequence). V dropped 5 bases and J dropped 10 bases, with 27 bases sitting between them. The CDR3 runs 18 residues.

This sequence joins TRBV11-2 and TRBJ1-1; TRBD1 matches at 7 bases. The length of the CDR3 is 16 residues. In germline, CDR1 is SGHAT, CDR2 FQNNGV. The V and J ends lost 6 bases and 1 base, in that order; junction bases with no gene match: 11. CDR3 sequence reads: CASRPVQGGRNTEAFF. The CDR3 region has the DNA TGTGCCAGCAGACCAGTTCAGGGGGGCAGGAACACTGAAGCTTTCTTT.

The CDR3 DNA follows: TGTGCCACCAGCAGAGGGGGAGCCCCCCTCCACTTT. Its protein is CATSRGGAPLHF. The chain links TRBV15 to TRBJ1-6; D is unresolved. Germline assignment: CDR1 LNHNV and CDR2 YYDKDF (reference sequence). The germline V and J ends were trimmed by 1 base and 13 bases, with 8 bases remaining between them. This CDR3 is built from 12 residues.

The V and J genes are TRBV27 and TRBJ2-5; 12 bases match TRBD2. J was trimmed by 7 bases and V by 7 bases; bases with no gene match: 4. Germline assignment: CDR1 MNHEY and CDR2 SMNVEV (reference sequence). This CDR3 has 13 amino acids. The CDR3 DNA reads as TGTGCCAGCATGGGACTAGCGGGCGGGACCCAGTACTTC. This encodes CASMGLAGGTQYF.

The chain carries TRBV5-4 and TRBJ2-7; tentative D call: TRBD2 (6 bases). Per the germline V gene, CDR1 is SGHNT and CDR2 is YYREEE (reference sequence). V shed 5 bases and J shed 0 bases, with 15 bases lying between them. This CDR3 is 15 amino acids long. The CDR3 coding sequence is TGTGCCAGCAGTCCTCTGGCGGGGAGCTCCTACGAGCAGTACTTC. The encoded protein is CASSPLAGSSYEQYF.

V gene TRBV4-2 combines with J gene TRBJ1-2; 11 nucleotides line up with TRBD1. The ends lost 1 base at V and 2 bases at J; junction bases unmatched: 9. Germline V gene lookup returns CDR1 LGHNA and CDR2 YNFKEQ. This CDR3 is 18 amino acids long. The CDR3 reads CASSQGLQDRGRNYGYTF. The CDR3 nucleotides read TGTGCCAGCAGCCAAGGTCTCCAGGACAGGGGGCGAAACTATGGCTACACCTTC.

This clone was seen only once. The chain has TRBV18 and TRBJ2-1; D gene uncertain. This CDR3 is built from 14 residues. In germline, CDR1 is KGHSH, CDR2 LQKENI. V lost 3 bases, J lost 7 bases, and 13 bases lay in between. The chain's CDR3 is CASSPGFARNEQFF. DNA of the CDR3: TGTGCCAGCTCACCCGGCTTTGCGAGGAATGAGCAGTTCTTC. Together with reference TRBV18 and TRBJ2-1, the CDR3 gives the full variable domain: NAGVMQNPRHLVRRRGQEARLRCSPMKGHSHVYWYRQLPEEGLKFMVYLQKENIIDESGMPKERFSAEFPKEGPSILRIQQVVRGDSAAYFCASSPGFARNEQFFGPGTRLTVL.

The rearrangement links TRBV18 to TRBJ1-1; D gene ambiguous. Trimming cost V 3 bases and J 1 base, with 12 bases left between them. The CDR3 covers 15 residues. Germline CDR1 reads KGHSH; CDR2 reads LQKENI. In DNA, the CDR3 is TGTGCCAGCTCACCTCCATCACTCAAGAACACTGAAGCTTTCTTT. It yields the protein CASSPPSLKNTEAFF.

On this clone: This CDR3 is also generated by other DNA sequences in the sample. The gene calls are TRBV5-6 and TRBJ1-2; 8 bases match TRBD1. The J segment lost 5 bases and the V segment lost 4 bases, leaving 7 bases of the junction unmatched. The germline V gene has CDR1 SGHDT and CDR2 YYEEEE. The length of the CDR3 is 14 residues. CDR3 DNA sequence: TGTGCCAGCAGCCCTGGACAGGGCAGGTATGGCTACACCTTC. This codes for CASSPGQGRYGYTF.

The chain is built from TRBV2 and TRBJ1-1; D gene unclear. The CDR3 length is 14 residues. CDR1 is SNHLY and CDR2 is FYNNEI in the germline V gene. Trimming shortened V by 4 bases and J by 1 base, and 10 bases separated the two germline ends. CDR3 loop: CASSVSGENTEAFF. The CDR3 DNA sequence: TGTGCCAGCAGTGTCTCCGGAGAGAACACTGAAGCTTTCTTT.

The V gene is TRBV4-1, the J gene TRBJ2-2, with 7 bases matching TRBD1. Germline CDR1 is MGHRA and CDR2 is YSYEKL. CDR3 length equals 16 residues. V gave up 2 bases and J gave up 0 bases; unmatched junction bases: 3. The CDR3 protein is CASSQTGDPNTGELFF. The CDR3, as DNA: TGCGCCAGCAGCCAAACAGGGGACCCGAACACCGGGGAGCTGTTTTTT.

The V and J genes are TRBV5-5 and TRBJ2-2; the D gene is possibly TRBD2 (6 bases). V lost 4 bases and J 0 bases, leaving 16 bases between the germline ends. Looked up from germline, CDR1 is SGHKS and CDR2 is YYEKEE (reference sequence). CDR3 size: 17 residues. CDR3 DNA sequence: TGTGCCAGCAGCCCACGCGGGAAGGTAGCGAACACCGGGGAGCTGTTTTTT. This gives the protein CASSPRGKVANTGELFF.

This clone was found once. J is TRBJ2-7 and V is TRBV6-6, with TRBD1 identical over 7 bases. The CDR3 is made up of 14 amino acids. CDR1 is MNHNY, CDR2 SVGAGI, per germline (reference sequence). The J segment lost 0 bases and the V segment lost 6 bases, leaving 5 bases of the junction unmatched. The CDR3 DNA follows: TGTGCCAGCAGCCTTCGGGACAGCTCCTACGAGCAGTACTTC. Translating it yields CASSLRDSSYEQYF.

CDR3 in DNA: TGTGCCAGCAGTGAACTAGCGGGGGAGTCCTACAATGAGCAGTTCTTC. It specifies CASSELAGESYNEQFF. V gene TRBV6-1 combines with J gene TRBJ2-1; 10 nucleotides match TRBD2. The trim removed 2 bases at V and 1 base at J, leaving 2 bases unmatched. The CDR3 runs to 16 residues. The germline V gene has CDR1 MNHNS and CDR2 SASEGT.

The chain links TRBV5-1 to TRBJ2-1; no clear D. Deletions cut 0 bases from V and 0 bases from J, with 7 bases between. The CDR3 covers 15 residues. Per the germline V gene, CDR1 is SGHRS and CDR2 is YFSETQ. The CDR3 protein is CASSLASNSYNEQFF. In DNA, the CDR3 is TGCGCCAGCAGCTTGGCATCCAACTCCTACAATGAGCAGTTCTTC.

This sequence joins TRBV2 and TRBJ2-1; the match to TRBD1 covers 11 bases. The CDR3 spans 15 residues. J was trimmed by 4 bases and V by 3 bases; bases with no gene match: 2. Germline V gives CDR1 SNHLY, CDR2 FYNNEI. For the CDR3, the DNA is TGTGCCAGCAGTGAGGGACAGGGGGTTTACAATGAGCAGTTCTTC. This encodes CASSEGQGVYNEQFF.